Each of the 27 T cell receptor beta chains below was sequenced from the same sample in a study of cytomegalovirus exposure and HLA in healthy donors. PCR employed 60 Vbeta and 13 Jbeta primers. Method: immunoSEQ multiplex PCR; TCRdb's copy keeps in-frame clones and lacks some. The top ten clones hold around 2.6% of a sample with over 95,000 clones, 82% of them seen once. The sequenced material came from PBMCs. The receptors originated from a woman between 18 and 29 years old in good health and CMV-seronegative.

The chain couples TRBV13 to TRBJ2-3, with a tentative D call TRBD1 (6 bases). V was trimmed by 2 bases and J by 1 base, leaving 13 bases between them. Germline lookup yields CDR1 PRHDT and CDR2 FYEKMQ (reference sequence). The CDR3 is made up of 16 amino acids. The CDR3 sequence is CASSLIISGGTDTQYF. CDR3 nucleotides: TGTGCCAGCAGCTTAATAATCTCAGGGGGCACAGATACGCAGTATTTT.

V gene TRBV9 combines with J gene TRBJ2-2; TRBD1 might be the D (7 bases). The germline gives CDR1 SGDLS, CDR2 YYNGEE. The CDR3 covers 15 residues. Trimming cost V 3 bases and J 7 bases, with 16 bases left between them. The CDR3 reads CASSAGAGGGGELFF. In nucleotides, the CDR3 is TGTGCCAGCAGCGCGGGAGCAGGGGGTGGCGGGGAGCTGTTTTTT.

V usage is TRBV15 and J usage is TRBJ2-7, with a possible D match to TRBD1 (5 bases). CDR1 is LNHNV and CDR2 is YYDKDF in the germline V gene (reference sequence). The CDR3 contains 11 residues. The V end lost 0 bases, the J end lost 12 bases, and 9 bases lay between the germline ends. DNA of the CDR3: TGTGCCACCAGCAGAGATAACAGGTGGTACTTC. Encoded protein: CATSRDNRWYF.

The rearrangement joins TRBV7-2 to TRBJ2-3; maybe TRBD2 (6 bases). From germline, CDR1 is SGHTA and CDR2 FQGNSA. V was clipped by 3 bases and J by 1 base, with 14 bases between them. The CDR3 spans 16 residues. The CDR3: CASSFGVGSRTDTQYF. In DNA, the CDR3 is TGTGCCAGCAGCTTTGGGGTCGGGAGTCGCACAGATACGCAGTATTTT.

The table lists this clone with many counts. This chain uses TRBV5-4 with TRBJ2-6; D possibly corresponds to TRBD1 (6 bases). CDR1 is SGHNT, CDR2 YYREEE, per germline (reference sequence). V dropped 0 bases and J dropped 4 bases, with 11 bases sitting between them. CDR3 length equals 16 residues. The CDR3 loop reads CASSLEGDRGANVLTF. The CDR3 DNA follows: TGTGCCAGCAGCTTGGAGGGGGACCGAGGGGCCAACGTCCTGACTTTC.

The V and J genes are TRBV7-2 and TRBJ2-2, with D tentatively TRBD2 (6 bases). CDR3 length equals 15 residues. Looked up from germline, CDR1 is SGHTA and CDR2 is FQGNSA. Trimming pared 6 bases from V and 2 bases from J, leaving 13 bases between. The CDR3: CASRLTDYNTGELFF. The CDR3 DNA reads as TGTGCCAGCAGACTTACGGACTACAACACCGGGGAGCTGTTTTTT.

The chain has TRBV28 and TRBJ1-1; 11 bases fit TRBD1. Germline trimming cut 1 base from V and 13 bases from J; bases unmatched to any gene: 11. Germline-derived CDR1 and CDR2 are MDHEN and SYDVKM. The CDR3 totals 15 residues. The CDR3 DNA reads TGTGCCAGCAGTTTATTTTTGGGACAGGGGGTAAGTGGTTTCTTT. Translating gives CASSLFLGQGVSGFF. Supplemented by reference TRBV28 and TRBJ1-1, the full variable domain reads DVKVTQSSRYLVKRTGEKVFLECVQDMDHENMFWYRQDPGLGLRLIYFSYDVKMKEKGDIPEGYSVSREKKERFSLILESASTNQTSMYLCASSLFLGQGVSGFFGQGTRLTVV.

This chain links TRBV6-1 with TRBJ2-1; 10 bases are a match to TRBD1. Per germline, CDR1 MNHNS and CDR2 SASEGT. CDR3 length: 15 amino acids. The V gene end was trimmed by 5 bases and the J gene end by 6 bases; junction bases not matched to a gene: 7. CDR3 region: CASSPDRGLSNEQFF. In DNA, the CDR3 is TGTGCCAGCAGTCCCGACAGGGGGCTCTCCAATGAGCAGTTCTTC.

This clone appeared a few times. This sequence joins TRBV5-1 and TRBJ1-1, with TRBD1 identical over 9 bases. From germline, CDR1 is SGHRS and CDR2 YFSETQ. The CDR3 is 13 amino acids. Trimming removed 4 bases from V and 5 bases from J; junction bases left unmatched: 3. The CDR3 DNA reads as TGCGCCAGCAGCGAGGGACAGGGAACTGAAGCTTTCTTT. This codes for CASSEGQGTEAFF.

The chain employs TRBV15 and TRBJ1-5, with 8 bases matching TRBD1. From germline, CDR1 is LNHNV and CDR2 YYDKDF (reference sequence). Trimming cost V 4 bases and J 1 base; bases outside gene matches: 3. This CDR3 region has 15 residues. The CDR3 here is CATSTNRGSNQPQHF. The CDR3 bases are TGTGCCACCAGCACAAACAGGGGGAGCAATCAGCCCCAGCATTTT.

This clone was counted only a few times. This rearrangement joins TRBV2 to TRBJ2-5; the match to TRBD1 covers 9 bases. The V gene's germline CDR1 is SNHLY and CDR2 FYNNEI. The CDR3 is made up of 13 amino acids. The V segment lost 4 bases and the J segment 4 bases; nucleotides outside the gene matches: 1. The chain's CDR3 is CASSGTGAETQYF. The CDR3 DNA follows: TGTGCCAGCAGTGGGACAGGGGCAGAGACCCAGTACTTC. Complete variable domain (other parts from reference TRBV2 and TRBJ2-5): EPEVTQTPSHQVTQMGQEVILRCVPISNHLYFYWYRQILGQKVEFLVSFYNNEISEKSEIFDDQFSVERPDGSNFTLKIRSTKLEDSAMYFCASSGTGAETQYFGPGTRLLVL.

The sample holds a few counts of this clone. The V and J genes are TRBV6-1 and TRBJ1-1, with D uncertain. Germline CDR1 and CDR2: MNHNS and SASEGT. The CDR3 is 13 residues long. V was cut by 6 bases and J by 11 bases, with 19 bases left in between. The CDR3 DNA reads TGTGCCAGCAGGAGGTTGGGGAGCGCCGAGGCTTTCTTT. Its translation: CASRRLGSAEAFF.

This clone was observed a few times. The chain couples TRBV5-1 to TRBJ2-3; 8 nucleotides align to TRBD2. Germline V CDR1 and CDR2: SGHRS, YFSETQ. This CDR3 comprises 14 residues. V lost 2 bases and J lost 1; bases outside the gene matches: 0. CDR3 protein: CASSFSGGTDTQYF. In DNA, the CDR3 is TGCGCCAGCAGCTTTAGCGGGGGCACAGATACGCAGTATTTT.

CDR3 loop: CASSPSGSGNTIYF. In DNA, the CDR3 is TGTGCCAGCAGCCCCTCGGGGTCTGGAAACACCATATATTTT. The chain employs TRBV7-9 and TRBJ1-3, with D uncertain. This CDR3 spans 14 amino acids. Trimming stripped 5 bases from V and 1 base from J, with 9 bases between. From germline, CDR1 is SEHNR and CDR2 FQNEAQ (reference sequence).

The chain uses TRBV29-1 and TRBJ1-1, with D possibly matching TRBD1 (6 bases). Trimming shortened V by 4 bases and J by 0 bases, and 9 bases separated the two germline ends. The CDR3 has 13 amino acids. Per germline, CDR1 SQVTM and CDR2 ANQGSEA. CDR3 sequence (DNA): TGCAGCGTTGCAGGGGCCCTGAACACTGAAGCTTTCTTT. Protein: CSVAGALNTEAFF.

This chain joins TRBV11-2 and TRBJ1-5; maybe TRBD1 (5 bases). This CDR3 has 15 residues. Germline values: CDR1 SGHAT, CDR2 FQNNGV. Trimming stripped 5 bases from V and 2 bases from J, with 13 bases between. Here the CDR3 DNA reads TGTGCCAGCAGCCGAAGGGGTCCTGGCAATCAGCCCCAGCATTTT. Translated, it gives CASSRRGPGNQPQHF.

V and J are TRBV29-1 and TRBJ2-1; TRBD2 aligns across 14 bases. CDR1 and CDR2 from the germline V gene are SQVTM and ANQGSEA. The J segment lost 7 bases and the V segment lost 7 bases, leaving 9 bases of the junction unmatched. This CDR3 comprises 15 residues. CDR3: CSAAWRTSGGNEQFF. Here the CDR3 DNA reads TGCAGCGCCGCCTGGAGGACTAGCGGGGGGAATGAGCAGTTCTTC.

The chain recombines TRBV19 with TRBJ2-1; 8 bases align to TRBD2. The CDR3 runs to 15 residues. CDR1 is LNHDA, CDR2 SQIVND, per germline (reference sequence). J lost 5 bases, V lost 5 bases, and 8 bases had no gene match. The CDR3 loop is CASSRRREGNNEQFF. For the CDR3, the DNA is TGTGCCAGTAGTCGGCGACGGGAGGGCAACAATGAGCAGTTCTTC. Together with reference TRBV19 and TRBJ2-1, the CDR3 gives the full variable domain: DGGITQSPKYLFRKEGQNVTLSCEQNLNHDAMYWYRQDPGQGLRLIYYSQIVNDFQKGDIAEGYSVSREKKESFPLTVTSAQKNPTAFYLCASSRRREGNNEQFFGPGTRLTVL.

V and J are TRBV4-2 and TRBJ2-1, with 8 bases lining up with TRBD2. V was pared by 5 bases and J by 2 bases, with 8 bases of the junction left unmatched. Per the germline V gene, CDR1 is LGHNA and CDR2 is YNFKEQ. CDR3 length: 16 amino acids. This CDR3 reads CASSKGVSGTYNEQFF. DNA for the CDR3: TGTGCCAGCAGCAAAGGGGTTAGCGGGACCTACAATGAGCAGTTCTTC.

V usage is TRBV7-8 and J usage is TRBJ1-1, with 9 positions matching TRBD1. This CDR3 spans 14 amino acids. The trim removed 0 bases at V and 7 bases at J, leaving 3 bases unmatched. CDR1 is SGHVS and CDR2 is FQNEAQ in the germline V gene. The CDR3 here is CASSLATGGYEAFF. As DNA, the CDR3 is TGTGCCAGCAGCTTAGCGACAGGGGGGTATGAAGCTTTCTTT.

The chain combines TRBV5-1 with TRBJ2-2; 14 bases match TRBD2. Germline V lookup: CDR1 SGHRS, CDR2 YFSETQ. After removal of 1 base from V and 3 bases from J, the junction contained 5 bases not matched to a gene. The CDR3 loop spans 18 amino acids. CDR3 in DNA: TGCGCCAGCAGCTTGCGACTAGCGGGGGGGCCGGACACCGGGGAGCTGTTTTTT. Its translation: CASSLRLAGGPDTGELFF.

The chain couples TRBV7-2 to TRBJ1-2, with D possibly matching TRBD1 (5 bases). Looked up from germline, CDR1 is SGHTA and CDR2 is FQGNSA. The CDR3 is 13 amino acids. V lost 2 bases to trimming and J lost 4 bases, with 8 bases between them. In nucleotides, the CDR3 is TGTGCCAGCAGCTTAAGGGGCCTCTATGGCTACACCTTC. This encodes CASSLRGLYGYTF.

The CDR3 nucleotides are TGCGCCAGCAGCCAACCCCCCGGAGCGGGATTGAACACCGGGGAGCTGTTTTTT. Translation gives CASSQPPGAGLNTGELFF. The rearrangement uses TRBV4-1 and TRBJ2-2, with 7 nucleotides matching TRBD2. The V segment lost 2 bases and the J segment 1 base; nucleotides outside the gene matches: 10. There are 18 residues in the CDR3. Germline V lookup: CDR1 MGHRA, CDR2 YSYEKL.

The rearrangement uses TRBV15 and TRBJ1-2; 7 bases map to TRBD1. The V gene end was trimmed by 1 base and the J gene end by 4 bases; junction bases not matched to a gene: 6. From germline, CDR1 is LNHNV and CDR2 YYDKDF (reference sequence). The CDR3 is 15 amino acids. The CDR3 coding sequence is TGTGCCACCAGCAGAGTAAAACAGGGGATCTATGGCTACACCTTC. Translation gives CATSRVKQGIYGYTF.

The V and J genes are TRBV19 and TRBJ2-2; weak D call: TRBD1 (6 bases). The CDR3 totals 14 residues. Trimming pared 9 bases from V and 7 bases from J, leaving 18 bases between. Germline V gene sequence: CDR1 LNHDA, CDR2 SQIVND (reference sequence). The CDR3 protein is CASIETGKVGELFF. The CDR3 DNA sequence: TGTGCCAGCATAGAAACAGGGAAGGTCGGGGAGCTGTTTTTT.

V is TRBV28 and J is TRBJ1-1, with D possibly TRBD1 on 5 matching bases. Trimming removed 6 bases at V and 11 bases at J, with 16 bases between. This CDR3 region has 12 residues. From germline, CDR1 is MDHEN and CDR2 SYDVKM. Here the CDR3 reads CASSERDLVAFF. CDR3 nucleotide sequence: TGTGCCAGCAGCGAGCGGGACCTAGTTGCTTTCTTT.

The chain has TRBV5-6 and TRBJ1-2, with D possibly TRBD1 on 5 matching bases. CDR3 length: 12 amino acids. CDR1 and CDR2 from the germline V gene are SGHDT and YYEEEE. V lost 1 base and J lost 6, with 7 bases in between. The CDR3 loop reads CASSLKGHGYTF. CDR3 in DNA: TGTGCCAGCAGCTTGAAGGGGCATGGCTACACCTTC.